The source of this TCR beta chain is a study of blood T cell repertoires in COVID-19 (dated by TCRdb to the early 2020s). Concerning the study at large: Collaborator samples came from the United States, Italy and Spain and covered acute and convalescent phases of COVID-19. The prospective study material was composed of cDNA or gDNA derived from T cells, B-cell-depleted T cells, or PBMCs. Deeply sampled blood TCRbeta repertoires from subjects exposed to, actively infected with, or recovered from COVID-19 were included in the dataset. The repertoires were released in a freely available public database intended as a resource for research on the immune response to SARS-CoV-2. Samples came from the ongoing ImmuneRACE study (first 160 participants) plus 1,254 subjects from 6 global collaborators. The sample metadata nearly always contained a de-identified subject ID, COVID-19 status, age in years and sex. Where available, HLA class I and class II types were taken from metadata supplied by the sample provider and were not determined by assay-based typing. Results and caveats for the whole study, not just this receptor: The quantity of clinical and demographic metadata differed by source and by participant and was supplied without curation.

Details on this clone: Its target antigen remains unknown. No base qualities exist here, and no much larger clone lies one base off it.

TCRbeta CDR3 regions were amplified from genomic DNA using the immunoSEQ Assay, a bias-controlled multiplex PCR. As for how the authors treated the data: Nucleated cell counts per sample were estimated from amplification of reference gene primers within the assay. To quantify the absolute abundance of each unique TCRbeta CDR3 rearrangement, sequence reads were collapsed and filtered. For each sample, productive Simpson clonality was calculated by taking the square root of Simpson's diversity index across productive rearrangements. The table was pulled from immuneACCESS by TCRdb, which kept in-frame rearrangements only. Such tables lose some clones; where checked, under half of the loss comes from unresolved V genes, and the rest has no known cause. V and J calls and clone size are copied from that table; D and trimming were computed from the DNA. The sample includes about 250,000 clones, with around 87% observed a single time. Approximately 1.7% of the sample rests with the top ten.

The CDR3 goes from the cysteine to the phenylalanine over 15 residues. Of the read, only the CDR3 DNA is kept; its 45 bases are in frame from base 1. Trimming removed 3 bases from V and 8 bases from J; the gene matches leave 10 bases unexplained. In the germline V gene (reference sequence), CDR1 corresponds to MNHEY and CDR2 to SMNVEV. In the prospective study, participants were about 18 to 89 years old, resided in around 25 geographic areas of the United States, and were enrolled through a virtual design. In the prospective study, cohorts were assigned on the basis of participant-reported clinical history obtained from a screening survey and a study questionnaire. Recovered participants in ImmuneRACE Cohort 3 were defined by two consecutive negative NP/OP PCR tests, clearance by a healthcare professional, or resolution of symptoms. Each participant in the prospective study had whole blood, serum and a nasopharyngeal or oropharyngeal swab collected by mobile phlebotomists. Over a roughly 2-month period, participants in the prospective study had the option of providing additional blood draws and questionnaires. Before DNA extraction, blood samples from the prospective study were shipped at room temperature or frozen.

The V gene is TRBV27 and the J gene is TRBJ1-3; 7 central nucleotides agree with TRBD1. This sequence originates from a woman aged 45-65 years who had recovered from COVID-19. The sample taken for sequencing was PBMCs or T cells enriched from blood (not recorded which). For the CDR3, the sequence is CASSFPRTGRDTIYF. The DNA is TGTGCCAGCAGTTTTCCGAGGACAGGACGGGACACCATATATTTT.